This is a list of T cell receptor beta chains from one sample in a study of OX40 agonist ivuxolimab in advanced cancers. Produced via immunoSEQ multiplex PCR; TCRdb's table is partial and in-frame only. The sample yields 70,000 to 80,000 clones, approximately 81% seen once. This material consisted of CD4+ or CD8+ T cells sorted from blood, taken in a trial of the OX40 agonist ivuxolimab. Every receptor here comes from an adult with an advanced solid tumor such as melanoma, head and neck, liver or kidney cancer. Both conserved end residues are part of each CDR3. The order of the fields is D gene, V gene, J gene, CDR3 protein, CDR3 DNA. D genes are given only for firm matches.

d_gene: -
v_gene: TRBV27
j_gene: TRBJ1-2
CDR3aa: CASSYGGKGGYTF
CDR3nt: TGTGCCAGCAGTTACGGGGGGAAGGGTGGCTACACCTTC

d_gene: -
v_gene: TRBV7-3
j_gene: TRBJ2-2
CDR3aa: CASSLTLLGDSGELFF
CDR3nt: TGTGCCAGCAGCTTAACCCTATTAGGGGATTCCGGGGAGCTGTTTTTT

d_gene: TRBD1
v_gene: TRBV4-3
j_gene: TRBJ1-2
CDR3aa: CASSQGTGFRGSYTF
CDR3nt: TGCGCCAGCAGCCAAGGGACAGGCTTTCGGGGGAGCTACACCTTC

d_gene: TRBD1
v_gene: TRBV2
j_gene: TRBJ2-5
CDR3aa: CASSGTTGLGGQETQYF
CDR3nt: TGTGCCAGCAGCGGAACGACAGGGTTAGGAGGACAAGAGACCCAGTACTTC

d_gene: TRBD1
v_gene: TRBV10-2
j_gene: TRBJ1-6
CDR3aa: CATSDRGNSPLHF
CDR3nt: TGCGCCACCTCCGACAGGGGGAATTCACCCCTCCACTTT

d_gene: TRBD2
v_gene: TRBV12-5
j_gene: TRBJ2-3
CDR3aa: CASGLGSGSTDTQYF
CDR3nt: TGTGCTAGTGGTTTGGGTAGCGGGAGCACAGATACGCAGTATTTT

d_gene: -
v_gene: TRBV9
j_gene: TRBJ1-4
CDR3aa: CASSANPGRYEKLFF
CDR3nt: TGTGCCAGCAGCGCCAACCCTGGACGGTATGAAAAACTGTTTTTT

d_gene: -
v_gene: TRBV6-5
j_gene: TRBJ2-7
CDR3aa: CASSGRGAGSYEQYF
CDR3nt: TGTGCCAGCAGTGGGCGCGGGGCAGGCTCCTACGAGCAGTACTTC

d_gene: -
v_gene: TRBV19
j_gene: TRBJ1-5
CDR3aa: CASSISEDSNQPQHF
CDR3nt: TGTGCCAGTAGTATCTCGGAGGATAGCAATCAGCCCCAGCATTTT

d_gene: TRBD1
v_gene: TRBV5-1
j_gene: TRBJ2-6
CDR3aa: CASSWKTGQGRSGANVLTF
CDR3nt: TGCGCCAGCAGCTGGAAAACGGGACAGGGGCGCTCTGGGGCCAACGTCCTGACTTTC

d_gene: TRBD1
v_gene: TRBV6-6
j_gene: TRBJ1-1
CDR3aa: CASRGTVEAFF
CDR3nt: TGTGCCAGCCGTGGGACAGTTGAAGCTTTCTTT